This TCR beta chain was captured by sequencing in a study of T cell responses to AZD1222 COVID-19 vaccine. The CDR3 is 17 amino acids. CDR1 and CDR2 from the germline V gene are SGHAT and FQNNGV. V lost 4 bases to trimming and J lost 4 bases, with 20 bases between them. The repertoire was sequenced with immunoSEQ multiplex PCR; TCRdb's copy has only in-frame clones and lacks some. The data show over 45,000 clones, around 91% seen once. Samples with a second dose at about 4 or about 12 weeks were pooled together. With regard to this clone: The antigen is unknown.

Study-level findings and limits: In a largely white British group with more females than males, clonal diversity was possibly underestimated. Recipients of two AZD1222 doses showed rising Spike-specific TCR breadth and depth.

The J gene is TRBJ2-1, the V gene TRBV11-2; D may be TRBD1 or TRBD2 (6 bases each). The sequenced sample was peripheral blood, obtained 28 days after the second AZD1222 dose. The origin of this receptor is an adult who received the AZD1222 COVID-19 vaccine. DNA of the CDR3: TGTGCCAGCAGCTCCGGAGAGGGGGGACCCCGTTACAATGAGCAGTTCTTC. It specifies CASSSGEGGPRYNEQFF.